One sample yielded the 10 T cell receptor beta chains listed below, sequenced in a study of long-term antiretroviral therapy in people with HIV. Sequencing relied on immunoSEQ assay v3.0, run at survey level. Using immunoSEQ multiplex PCR, the repertoire was profiled, and TCRdb retains in-frame clones only, with some absent. The sample records 15,000 to 20,000 clones, approximately 88% being singletons. This specimen was unsorted PBMCs, taken 0.7 years before starting antiretroviral therapy. All receptors derive from a man in his forties or fifties with HIV.

This clone was recorded once. The rearrangement joins TRBV7-3 to TRBJ1-2; the D gene is possibly TRBD1 (5 bases). Germline V gene data show CDR1 as SGHTA and CDR2 as FQGTGA. The CDR3 is made up of 15 amino acids. Trimming cost V 2 bases and J 6 bases, with 16 bases left between them. The CDR3 sequence: CASSLLPGRSNGYTF. DNA for the CDR3: TGTGCCAGCAGCTTACTTCCAGGGAGGTCGAATGGCTACACCTTC. Full variable domain (remainder filled in from reference TRBV7-3 and TRBJ1-2): GAGVSQTPSNKVTEKGKYVELRCDPISGHTALYWYRQSLGQGPEFLIYFQGTGAADDSGLPNDRFFAVRPEGSVSTLKIQRTERGDSAVYLCASSLLPGRSNGYTFGSGTRLTVV.

V gene TRBV5-1 combines with J gene TRBJ2-3; D gene ambiguous. The germline CDR1 and CDR2 sequences are SGHRS and YFSETQ. With 0 bases removed from V and 6 bases from J, the gap between germline ends came to 2 bases. The length of the CDR3 is 11 residues. The CDR3 DNA reads TGCGCCAGCAGCTTGGTCGATACGCAGTATTTT. Protein: CASSLVDTQYF.

The chain links TRBV19 to TRBJ2-5, with 9 bases that match TRBD1. Per germline, CDR1 LNHDA and CDR2 SQIVND (reference sequence). V trimming: 1 base; J trimming: 5 bases; junction bases outside the gene matches: 8. The CDR3 is 16 amino acids. The CDR3 region is CASSIATGTGRETQYF. In nucleotides, the CDR3 is TGTGCCAGTAGTATAGCTACCGGGACAGGGCGGGAGACCCAGTACTTC.

The V call is TRBV14, the J call TRBJ2-7; the D call may be TRBD1 or TRBD2 (5 bases each). The CDR3 sequence is 12 residues long. Germline lookup yields CDR1 SGHDN and CDR2 FVKESK. Trimming removed 1 base from V and 4 bases from J, with 5 bases in between. DNA of the CDR3: TGTGCCAGCAGCCAAGGGGGGTACGAGCAGTACTTC. It codes for CASSQGGYEQYF.

The chain couples TRBV5-6 to TRBJ2-2, with 7 bases matching TRBD2. CDR3 size: 14 residues. Unmatched junction bases numbered 3, after V lost 0 bases and J lost 7 bases. Germline V CDR1 and CDR2: SGHDT, YYEEEE. The CDR3 coding sequence is TGTGCCAGCAGCTTGGCCGGGGGGAACGGGGAGCTGTTTTTT. It is translated as CASSLAGGNGELFF.

The chain joins TRBV11-1 to TRBJ1-6; D perhaps matches TRBD1 (6 bases). Deletions cut 4 bases from V and 4 bases from J, with 11 bases between. Germline-derived CDR1 and CDR2 are SGHAT and FQDESV (reference sequence). The CDR3 is 15 residues long. CDR3 sequence (DNA): TGTGCCAGCAGCTCCTTGGACAGTTATAATTCACCCCTCCACTTT. This encodes CASSSLDSYNSPLHF.

The rearrangement uses TRBV5-1 and TRBJ2-3, with 11 bases identical to TRBD2. The CDR3 runs 16 residues. The ends lost 5 bases at V and 2 bases at J; junction bases unmatched: 7. CDR1 SGHRS and CDR2 YFSETQ come from the germline V gene. The DNA for the CDR3 is TGCGCCAGCAGTCTAGCGGGAGGCCCCGCCACAGATACGCAGTATTTT. It specifies CASSLAGGPATDTQYF.

The CDR3 here is CASSLLAGGRPDTQYF. The CDR3 nucleotides are TGTGCCAGCAGTCTCCTAGCGGGGGGGCGCCCAGATACGCAGTATTTT. The chain couples TRBV27 to TRBJ2-3; TRBD2 aligns across 12 bases. V lost 5 bases and J lost 4; bases outside the gene matches: 7. From germline, CDR1 is MNHEY and CDR2 SMNVEV (reference sequence). The CDR3 totals 16 residues.

V is TRBV11-2 and J is TRBJ2-1; 11 bases map to TRBD1. This CDR3 is 15 amino acids long. The V gene's germline CDR1 is SGHAT and CDR2 FQNNGV. The junction had 7 bases not matched to a gene; V was cut back by 4 bases and J by 8 bases. CDR3 sequence (DNA): TGTGCCAGCAGCTCGTGGACAGGGGGCACGGATGAGCAGTTCTTC. Amino acids: CASSSWTGGTDEQFF.

The chain links TRBV11-2 to TRBJ2-2; 12 positions agree with TRBD2. The V and J ends lost 5 bases and 2 bases, in that order; junction bases with no gene match: 9. Germline CDR1 is SGHAT and CDR2 is FQNNGV. This CDR3 comprises 18 residues. CDR3 nucleotide sequence: TGTGCCAGCAGCACCCTAGCGGGGGGGCCTCTAAACACCGGGGAGCTGTTTTTT. Translated: CASSTLAGGPLNTGELFF.